This T cell receptor (beta chain) was captured by sequencing in a study of cytomegalovirus exposure and HLA in healthy donors. It was with 60 Vbeta and 13 Jbeta primers that the PCR ran. Here immunoSEQ multiplex PCR was the method, and the copy in TCRdb shows in-frame clones only, minus some. The repertoire holds around 210,000 clones, with more than 75% as singletons. CDR1 SGHRS and CDR2 YFSETQ come from the germline V gene. V lost 2 bases and J 4 bases, leaving 11 bases between the germline ends. The CDR3 is made up of 14 amino acids. The receptor was derived from a male donor in good health and CMV-seropositive. This chain connects TRBV5-1 to TRBJ2-3, with a possible D match to TRBD2 (5 bases). The sample was PBMCs. CDR3 in DNA: TGCGCCAGCAGCTTTGAGGGAGAGGCAGATACGCAGTATTTT. Protein product: CASSFEGEADTQYF.